The 21 T cell receptor beta chains below come from one sample, sequenced in a study of CD8 T cells in ankylosing spondylitis. TCRdb processed the 5' RACE reads anew with MiXCR; each CDR3 protein has one entry. The table has about 250,000 distinct CDR3 sequences, roughly a third seen once. The sequenced material came from blood, either unsorted or a sorted T cell fraction (not recorded which). The source of these receptors is a male donor with ankylosing spondylitis or in good health (not recorded which).

This clonotype was counted only a few times. The rearrangement links TRBV5-1 to TRBJ2-1; maybe TRBD2 (6 bases). The CDR3 contains 15 residues. CDR1 is SGHRS and CDR2 is YFSETQ in the germline V gene. Between the trimmed V and J ends, which lost 0 bases and 4 bases, there was a span of 11 bases. The CDR3 reads CASSLAVGGYNEQFF. The CDR3 DNA reads as TGCGCCAGCAGCTTGGCCGTCGGGGGTTACAATGAGCAGTTCTTC.

This clonotype was observed a handful of times. The chain links TRBV5-1 to TRBJ1-2, with 7 nucleotides matching TRBD1. CDR3 length: 12 amino acids. CDR1 and CDR2 from the germline V gene are SGHRS and YFSETQ. The junction had 1 base not matched to a gene; V was cut back by 0 bases and J by 8 bases. CDR3 in DNA: TGCGCCAGCAGCTTGGGACAGGGAGGCTACACCTTC. Translating it yields CASSLGQGGYTF.

The chain is built from TRBV7-8 and TRBJ2-3, with D uncertain. Germline assignment: CDR1 SGHVS and CDR2 FQNEAQ. This CDR3 has 16 residues. V lost 2 bases and J lost 5, with 17 bases in between. The CDR3 here is CASSLLVAGLKDTQYF. The CDR3 DNA reads TGTGCCAGCAGCTTACTGGTGGCTGGCTTGAAAGATACGCAGTATTTT.

This clonotype was detected only a few times. This chain uses TRBV11-2 with TRBJ2-1, with D perhaps given as TRBD1 or TRBD2 (5 bases each). Trimming left V 5 bases short and J 5 bases short, with 19 bases between. The CDR3 covers 16 residues. The germline V gene has CDR1 SGHAT and CDR2 FQNNGV. The CDR3 DNA is TGTGCCAGCAGCCCCTACGGTCCCGGGGCCAACAATGAGCAGTTCTTC. Its protein is CASSPYGPGANNEQFF.

The sample holds a few counts of this clonotype. The chain is built from TRBV20-1 and TRBJ2-1; the match to TRBD2 covers 14 bases. V dropped 1 base and J dropped 8; count of bases not matched to a gene: 4. CDR1 is DFQATT, CDR2 SNEGSKA, per germline (reference sequence). CDR3 size: 15 residues. CDR3 region: CSARGLAGGRDEQFF. The CDR3 nucleotides read TGCAGTGCTAGAGGACTAGCGGGGGGGCGGGATGAGCAGTTCTTC.

This clonotype appeared a few times. The chain recombines TRBV20-1 with TRBJ2-7; the match to TRBD2 covers 10 bases. The CDR3 extends over 13 amino acids. CDR1 is DFQATT, CDR2 SNEGSKA, per germline (reference sequence). With V trimmed by 6 bases and J by 2 bases, 4 bases remained unmatched. This CDR3 is CSAPGTSAYEQYF. The CDR3 DNA reads as TGCAGTGCCCCCGGGACTAGCGCCTACGAGCAGTACTTC.

The chain employs TRBV27 and TRBJ2-3, with D perhaps TRBD1 or TRBD2 (5 bases each). CDR3 size: 15 residues. Trimming stripped 4 bases from V and 2 bases from J, with 13 bases between. Germline CDR1 is MNHEY and CDR2 is SMNVEV (reference sequence). The CDR3 nucleotides are TGTGCCAGCAGTTATGAGGGACGGAACACAGATACGCAGTATTTT. Amino acid sequence: CASSYEGRNTDTQYF.

This clonotype has only a few counts. The V and J genes are TRBV6-1 and TRBJ1-1; D ambiguous. Germline loops: CDR1 MNHNS, CDR2 SASEGT. The CDR3 runs 13 residues. Between the trimmed V and J ends, which lost 6 bases and 4 bases, there was a span of 12 bases. CDR3 sequence: CASSSTRFTEAFF. CDR3 bases: TGTGCCAGCAGCTCAACACGGTTCACTGAAGCTTTCTTT.

The rearrangement links TRBV6-1 to TRBJ1-2, with 10 bases that match TRBD1. The germline V gene has CDR1 MNHNS and CDR2 SASEGT. Unmatched junction bases numbered 9, after V lost 6 bases and J lost 8 bases. There are 14 residues in the CDR3. As DNA, the CDR3 is TGTGCCAGCAGCCGCCGACAGGGGGCTATAGGCTACACCTTC. Translation gives CASSRRQGAIGYTF.

This clonotype was observed a few times. The chain employs TRBV14 and TRBJ2-1; D remains unclear. Trimming left V 1 base short and J 1 base short, with 8 bases between. The CDR3 sequence is 15 residues long. Germline CDR1 SGHDN, CDR2 FVKESK. CDR3 region: CASSQGGSSYNEQFF. CDR3 nucleotides: TGTGCCAGCAGCCAAGGGGGATCGTCCTACAATGAGCAGTTCTTC.

In this sample, this clonotype turned up many times. Here the CDR3 reads CSGQGTYEQYF. CDR3 DNA sequence: TGCAGCGGACAGGGAACCTACGAGCAGTACTTC. The V gene is TRBV29-1, the J gene TRBJ2-7; 7 nucleotides agree with TRBD1. CDR3 length: 11 amino acids. Germline-derived CDR1 and CDR2 are SQVTM and ANQGSEA. With 7 bases clipped from V and 2 bases from J, the junction kept 2 bases outside the gene matches.

A few counts support this clonotype. This chain connects TRBV29-1 to TRBJ2-5, with TRBD1 matching over 8 bases. V gave up 7 bases and J gave up 5 bases; unmatched junction bases: 9. This CDR3 is 13 amino acids long. From germline, CDR1 is SQVTM and CDR2 ANQGSEA. In nucleotides, the CDR3 is TGCAGCGCCGTAGACAGGGGCGGGGAGACCCAGTACTTC. Protein sequence: CSAVDRGGETQYF.

The V call is TRBV10-3, the J call TRBJ2-3, with D hard to call. The CDR3 loop spans 13 amino acids. Trimming stripped 0 bases from V and 4 bases from J, with 5 bases between. Germline lookup yields CDR1 ENHRY and CDR2 SYGVKD. As DNA, the CDR3 is TGTGCCATCAGTGAGTCGATGGCAGATACGCAGTATTTT. It yields the protein CAISESMADTQYF.

The DNA of the CDR3 is TGCAGTGCTTCTCCTACGGACAGGGGTCCCCTTCAGCCCCAGCATTTT. This translates into CSASPTDRGPLQPQHF. The chain is built from TRBV20-1 and TRBJ1-5; 9 positions match TRBD1. The CDR3 covers 16 residues. Germline assignment: CDR1 DFQATT and CDR2 SNEGSKA (reference sequence). The ends lost 5 bases at V and 6 bases at J; junction bases unmatched: 14.

The table lists this clonotype with a count of one. The chain has TRBV27 and TRBJ2-1; D is undetermined. The germline gives CDR1 MNHEY, CDR2 SMNVEV (reference sequence). V was clipped by 6 bases and J by 9 bases, with 12 bases between them. The CDR3 is 12 residues long. CDR3 sequence reads: CASRASLLEQFF. DNA of the CDR3: TGTGCCAGCAGGGCTAGTTTGCTTGAGCAGTTCTTC.

V gene TRBV5-1 combines with J gene TRBJ1-1; unclear D gene. This CDR3 contains 13 residues. With 0 bases removed from V and 3 bases from J, the gap between germline ends came to 6 bases. CDR1 is SGHRS, CDR2 YFSETQ, per germline. DNA of the CDR3: TGCGCCAGCAGCTTGGCCATGGACACTGAAGCTTTCTTT. This encodes CASSLAMDTEAFF.

This clonotype came up a few times. The chain joins TRBV29-1 to TRBJ2-3; the D is unclear. CDR3 length: 14 residues. Germline assignment: CDR1 SQVTM and CDR2 ANQGSEA. Trimming removed 6 bases from V and 5 bases from J, with 18 bases in between. This chain's CDR3 is CSVLTTALGDTQYF. The CDR3, as DNA: TGCAGCGTCTTGACAACCGCGCTGGGAGATACGCAGTATTTT.

This chain uses TRBV6-5 with TRBJ2-1; D is undetermined. The CDR3 is 15 amino acids. Germline CDR1 is MNHEY and CDR2 is SVGAGI. V lost 0 bases, J lost 0 bases, and 6 bases lay in between. CDR3 in amino acids: CASSYSVVSYNEQFF. The CDR3 DNA sequence: TGTGCCAGCAGTTACTCAGTCGTCTCCTACAATGAGCAGTTCTTC.

The rearrangement uses TRBV28 and TRBJ2-1, with 9 positions matching TRBD2. This CDR3 comprises 15 residues. V gave up 2 bases and J gave up 7 bases; unmatched junction bases: 6. Germline V gene lookup returns CDR1 MDHEN and CDR2 SYDVKM. CDR3 nucleotide sequence: TGTGCCAGCAGTTTACTAGCGGGGAGATTTAATGAGCAGTTCTTC. It specifies CASSLLAGRFNEQFF.

The V gene is TRBV5-1, the J gene TRBJ2-7; the match to TRBD1 covers 8 bases. The CDR3 extends over 16 amino acids. The junction had 9 bases not matched to a gene; V was cut back by 3 bases and J by 1 base. Germline assignment: CDR1 SGHRS and CDR2 YFSETQ. CDR3 region: CASSSRGQGESYEQYF. For the CDR3, the DNA is TGCGCCAGCAGCTCCAGAGGACAGGGCGAATCCTACGAGCAGTACTTC. Filled out from reference TRBV5-1 and TRBJ2-7, the complete variable domain reads KAGVTQTPRYLIKTRGQQVTLSCSPISGHRSVSWYQQTPGQGLQFLFEYFSETQRNKGNFPGRFSGRQFSNSRSEMNVSTLELGDSALYLCASSSRGQGESYEQYFGPGTRLTVT.

The rearrangement uses TRBV20-1 and TRBJ1-1, with 8 positions matching TRBD1. Germline loops: CDR1 DFQATT, CDR2 SNEGSKA (reference sequence). This CDR3 comprises 14 residues. J gave up 4 bases and V 4 bases, and 8 bases lay outside the gene matches. This chain's CDR3 is CSATGYRGSTEAFF. CDR3 DNA sequence: TGCAGTGCTACGGGCTACAGGGGGAGCACTGAAGCTTTCTTT.